This TCR beta chain was found in a study of T cell changes during pregnancy in multiple sclerosis. Repertoires were generated with immunoSEQ multiplex PCR, while TCRdb's copy carries only in-frame clones and drops some. Found here are 20,000 or so clones, about 87% of them singletons; the top ten hold 5% to 6.5%. The CDR3 loop spans 18 amino acids. Germline CDR1 SEHNR, CDR2 FQNEAQ (reference sequence). V lost 3 bases to trimming and J lost 7 bases; unmatched junction nucleotides: 19. The specimen comprised CD8+ T cells from peripheral blood mononuclear cells, sampled in the second trimester of pregnancy. V gene TRBV7-9 combines with J gene TRBJ1-2; 8 bases match TRBD1. The TCR was taken from a female donor in good health, enrolled as a control in a pregnancy study. This CDR3 is CASSLTGVRAGPLGGYTF. DNA of the CDR3: TGTGCCAGCAGCTTGACAGGGGTTAGGGCAGGGCCCCTAGGTGGCTACACCTTC.